Listed below are T cell receptor beta chains from one sample, sequenced in a study of CD8+CD57+ T cells in acquired aplastic anemia. TCRdb re-analysed the reads in MiXCR, keeping a single row per CDR3 protein. The sample lists about 240,000 distinct CDR3 sequences; roughly half were seen once. The specimen was sorted CD4+, CD8+, or CD8+CD57+ T cells (not recorded which) from PBMCs. The source of these receptors is a human donor with aplastic anemia. Each CDR3 is given with its conserved first and last residue.

V	J	CDR3
TRBV7-9	TRBJ2-7	CASSLSGQGRDEQYF
TRBV2	TRBJ2-5	CASSDKRGYQETQYF
TRBV7-8	TRBJ2-3	CASRYRPTDTQYF
TRBV6-5	TRBJ1-5	CASSYSGEGNQPQHF
TRBV20-1	TRBJ1-1	CSASAQLNTEAFF
TRBV6-5	TRBJ2-3	CASTPTVGTGVNTDTQYF
TRBV4-1	TRBJ1-3	CASGTGSSGNTIYF
TRBV7-3	TRBJ2-2	CASMSGPDTGELFF
TRBV2	TRBJ2-7	CATTYRGLEQYF
TRBV20-1	TRBJ1-2	CSADNRGRSYGYTF
TRBV2	TRBJ1-4	CAGHEAPNEKLFF
TRBV24-1	TRBJ2-1	CATNRDNEQFF
TRBV24-1	TRBJ2-3	CATSQYRGRDTQYF
TRBV7-2	TRBJ2-5	CASSLVSQETQYF
TRBV30	TRBJ2-7	CAWTGQGTTYEQYF
TRBV24-1	TRBJ2-3	CATSDLSKAYF
TRBV29-1	TRBJ2-1	CSVELAWDEQFF
TRBV12-3/TRBV12-4	TRBJ2-7	CASSLVTSGHEQYF
TRBV19	TRBJ1-1	CASSIQGSGSEAFF
TRBV12-3/TRBV12-4	TRBJ1-2	CASSVRDGFGYTF
TRBV6-5	TRBJ2-1	CASRVAGGSYNEQFF
TRBV7-9	TRBJ1-2	CASSLDLSGYNSPLLRNYGYTF
TRBV7-9	TRBJ2-4	CASSLGGAGGKMIQYF
TRBV7-9	TRBJ1-4	CASSLRRTNEKLFF
TRBV29-1	TRBJ2-7	CSVVQGYPYEQYF
TRBV2	TRBJ2-5	CASSDPRGLGETQYF
TRBV20-1	TRBJ2-7	CSGVAGNYEQYF
TRBV29-1	TRBJ2-5	CSVEGEGQRYQETQYF
TRBV9	TRBJ1-1	CASSPRWEIGEAFF
TRBV4-3	TRBJ1-1	CASSHQVRLSTEAFF
TRBV24-1	TRBJ1-5	CAPTGDRVSNQPQHF
TRBV7-7	TRBJ2-3	CASSSYYRGGTDTQYF
TRBV27	TRBJ1-1	CASSGLSSEAFF
TRBV9	TRBJ1-6	CASSRGEGSPLHF
TRBV2	TRBJ1-6	CASLFYRALYNSPLHF
TRBV7-7	TRBJ2-1	CARDGTSGREEQFF
TRBV24-1	TRBJ2-7	CATSDSLAAYEQYF
TRBV25-1	TRBJ1-6	CATRRGEINSPLHF
TRBV20-1	TRBJ2-3	CSASLAGGPNEQYF
TRBV20-1	TRBJ2-1	CSARGGGVYEQFF
TRBV7-8	TRBJ1-1	CASSLMVGNRGNTEAFF
TRBV15	TRBJ2-4	CATSLSRLRNIQYF
TRBV13	TRBJ2-7	CASSFRQITYEQYF
TRBV4-2	TRBJ2-1	CASSPNSRLLSSYNEQFF
TRBV7-3	TRBJ2-3	CASSLGTSGGVTDTQYF
TRBV20-1	TRBJ1-2	CSASDGDYGYTF
TRBV27	TRBJ2-5	CASSHDRVIETQYF
TRBV29-1	TRBJ2-1	CSGLGFRGGPGSYNEQFF
TRBV13	TRBJ2-7	CASSLEGGGNNHEQYF
TRBV19	TRBJ2-7	CASTFSGTNYEQYF